This record looks at one T cell receptor beta chain sequence and its context. Its target is not known. These data belong to a study of OX40 agonist ivuxolimab in advanced cancers. Looking at the study overall: With ivuxolimab, an agonistic anti-OX40 (CD134) antibody, patients were treated. Patients were treated with intravenous ivuxolimab, dosed at 0.01 to 10 mg/kg and infused every 2 weeks. Prior anti-PD-1, anti-PD-L1 or anti-CTLA-4 therapy did not bar entry, and roughly 40% had some.

Generated by immunoSEQ multiplex PCR, the TCRdb table keeps only in-frame clones and is missing some. The sample holds fewer than 45,000 clones, more than 75% seen once. Germline lookup yields CDR1 MGHRA and CDR2 YSYEKL. Trimming took 1 base from V and 4 from J, leaving 19 bases between them. This CDR3 is built from 17 residues. Study-level points and caveats: Expanded clones belonging to CD8+ T cells outnumbered, on average, those of CD4+.

J is TRBJ1-2 and V is TRBV4-1, with TRBD1 as a possible D gene (6 bases). The TCR sequence derives from an adult with an advanced solid tumor such as melanoma, head and neck, liver or kidney cancer. The specimen was CD4+ or CD8+ T cells sorted from blood, collected in a trial of the OX40 agonist ivuxolimab. The CDR3 here is CASSQGQAYSLSYGYTF. DNA of the CDR3: TGCGCCAGCAGCCAAGGACAGGCATATAGTCTTAGCTATGGCTACACCTTC.